This T cell receptor (beta chain) was observed in a study of control samples from healthy donors and cancer patients. Profiling relied on immunoSEQ multiplex PCR, and the TCRdb table lists in-frame clones only, not all of them. The data show almost 85,000 clones, 75% to 85% seen once. V lost 2 bases and J 7 bases, leaving 16 bases between the germline ends. This CDR3 is 15 amino acids long. Germline V gene lookup returns CDR1 MNHEY and CDR2 SMNVEV (reference sequence). The sample comprised PBMCs. The chain is built from TRBV27 and TRBJ2-3; D is undetermined. This TCR was sampled from a man between 60 and 75 years old with head and neck cancer. The CDR3 DNA reads as TGTGCCAGCAGTTTAAACTCTGGATACGCATATACGCAGTATTTT. Protein: CASSLNSGYAYTQYF.